This TCR beta chain stems from a study of T cell responses to AZD1222 COVID-19 vaccine. With respect to this clone: Its antigen is undetermined.

Using immunoSEQ multiplex PCR, the repertoire was profiled, and TCRdb retains in-frame clones only, with some absent. The sample contains around 83,000 clones, roughly 83% of which appear only once. This CDR3 spans 14 amino acids. V was shortened by 4 bases and J by 2 bases, with 9 bases between the two germline ends. The germline CDR1 and CDR2 sequences are MNHEY and SVGEGT. Study-wide results and limits: All repertoire sampling was performed exclusively after the peak T cell response. Females made up more of the donors, who were largely white British, and clonal diversity may have come out too low.

The sequence derives from an adult in good health. Specimen: peripheral blood, collected on day 0 of AZD1222 vaccination. This rearrangement joins TRBV6-2 or TRBV6-3 to TRBJ1-3; TRBD1 is a possible D gene (5 bases). The CDR3, as DNA: TGTGCCAGCAGTTCGCAGGGACCTGGAAACACCATATATTTT. Its protein is CASSSQGPGNTIYF.